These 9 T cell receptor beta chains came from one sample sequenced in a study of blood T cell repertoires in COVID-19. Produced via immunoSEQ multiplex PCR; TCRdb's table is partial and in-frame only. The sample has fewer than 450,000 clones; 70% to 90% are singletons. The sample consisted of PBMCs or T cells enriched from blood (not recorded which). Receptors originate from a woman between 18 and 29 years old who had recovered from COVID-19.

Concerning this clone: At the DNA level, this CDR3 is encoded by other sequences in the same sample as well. Here the CDR3 DNA reads TGTGCCAGTAGTATCGACAGGGGAGGCAATCAGCCCCAGCATTTT. Residues: CASSIDRGGNQPQHF. The chain has TRBV19 and TRBJ1-5, with TRBD1 identical over 8 bases. The germline V gene encodes CDR1 LNHDA and CDR2 SQIVND (reference sequence). The length of the CDR3 is 15 residues. With V trimmed by 3 bases and J by 2 bases, 3 bases remained unmatched.

The CDR3 sequence: CASSPGTSGGSRRLRETQYF. The CDR3 coding sequence is TGTGCCAGCAGTCCCGGGACTAGCGGGGGGTCCCGCAGGTTACGAGAGACCCAGTACTTC. The J gene is TRBJ2-5, the V gene TRBV2; 15 nucleotides match TRBD2. V lost 5 bases and J lost 4; bases outside the gene matches: 17. This CDR3 is 20 amino acids long. In germline, CDR1 is SNHLY, CDR2 FYNNEI.

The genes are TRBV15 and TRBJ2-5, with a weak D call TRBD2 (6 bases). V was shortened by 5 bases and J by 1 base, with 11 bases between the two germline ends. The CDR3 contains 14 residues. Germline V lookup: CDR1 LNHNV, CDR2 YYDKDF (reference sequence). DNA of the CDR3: TGTGCCACCAGCGGCCCGGGACTCCAAGAGACCCAGTACTTC. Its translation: CATSGPGLQETQYF.

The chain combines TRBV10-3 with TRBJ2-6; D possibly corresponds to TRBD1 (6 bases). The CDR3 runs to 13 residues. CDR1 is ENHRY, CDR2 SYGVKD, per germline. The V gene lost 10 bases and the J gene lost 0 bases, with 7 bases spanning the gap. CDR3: CATGVSGANVLTF. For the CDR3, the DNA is TGTGCCACAGGGGTCTCTGGGGCCAACGTCCTGACTTTC.

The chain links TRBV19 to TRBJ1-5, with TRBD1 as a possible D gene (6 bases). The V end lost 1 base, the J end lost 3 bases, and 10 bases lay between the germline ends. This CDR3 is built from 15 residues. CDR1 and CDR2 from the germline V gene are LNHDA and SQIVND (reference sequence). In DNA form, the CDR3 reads TGTGCCAGTAGTATAGCGGGGGGGCCCAATCAGCCCCAGCATTTT. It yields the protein CASSIAGGPNQPQHF.

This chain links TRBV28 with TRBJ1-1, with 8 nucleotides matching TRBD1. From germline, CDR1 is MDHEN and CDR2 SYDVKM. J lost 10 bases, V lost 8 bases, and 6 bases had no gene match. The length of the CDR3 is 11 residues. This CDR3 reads CASDQGARAFF. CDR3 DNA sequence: TGTGCCAGCGATCAGGGGGCGAGAGCTTTCTTT. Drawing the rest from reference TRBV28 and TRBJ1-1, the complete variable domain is DVKVTQSSRYLVKRTGEKVFLECVQDMDHENMFWYRQDPGLGLRLIYFSYDVKMKEKGDIPEGYSVSREKKERFSLILESASTNQTSMYLCASDQGARAFFGQGTRLTVV.

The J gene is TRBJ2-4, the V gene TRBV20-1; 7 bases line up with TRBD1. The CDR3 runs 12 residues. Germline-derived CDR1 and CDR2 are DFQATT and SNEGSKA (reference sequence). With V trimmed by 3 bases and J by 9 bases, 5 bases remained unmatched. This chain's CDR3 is CSASKGAVIQYF. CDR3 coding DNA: TGCAGTGCTAGTAAGGGGGCCGTCATTCAGTACTTC.

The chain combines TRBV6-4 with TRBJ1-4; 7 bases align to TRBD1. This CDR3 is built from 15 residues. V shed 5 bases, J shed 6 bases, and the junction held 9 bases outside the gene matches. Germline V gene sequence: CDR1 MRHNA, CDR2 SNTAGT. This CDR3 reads CASSPNRGSHEKLFF. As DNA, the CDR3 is TGTGCCAGCAGTCCTAACAGGGGAAGTCATGAAAAACTGTTTTTT.

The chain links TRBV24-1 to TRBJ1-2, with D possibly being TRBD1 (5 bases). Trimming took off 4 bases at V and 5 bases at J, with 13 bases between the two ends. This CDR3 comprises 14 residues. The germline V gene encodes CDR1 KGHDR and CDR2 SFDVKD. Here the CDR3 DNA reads TGTGCCACCAGTGACCCAACGACAGTTTATGGCTACACCTTC. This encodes CATSDPTTVYGYTF.